This T cell receptor (beta chain) is drawn from a study of OX40 agonist ivuxolimab in advanced cancers. Germline values: CDR1 MGHRA, CDR2 YSYEKL. Trimming stripped 0 bases from V and 7 bases from J, with 12 bases between. The CDR3 loop spans 15 amino acids. In this sample, this clone turned up once. Libraries were prepared by immunoSEQ multiplex PCR; TCRdb keeps only in-frame clonotypes and omits some of them. Of 65,000 to 95,000 clones in the sample, around 80% were seen once. The J gene is TRBJ1-4, the V gene TRBV4-1; possibly TRBD1 for D (5 bases). The material was CD4+ or CD8+ T cells sorted from blood, obtained in a trial of the OX40 agonist ivuxolimab. This sequence originates from an adult with an advanced solid tumor such as melanoma, head and neck, liver or kidney cancer. This CDR3 is CASSQEMAGIEKLFF. The CDR3 region has the DNA TGCGCCAGCAGCCAAGAAATGGCAGGGATTGAAAAACTGTTTTTT.